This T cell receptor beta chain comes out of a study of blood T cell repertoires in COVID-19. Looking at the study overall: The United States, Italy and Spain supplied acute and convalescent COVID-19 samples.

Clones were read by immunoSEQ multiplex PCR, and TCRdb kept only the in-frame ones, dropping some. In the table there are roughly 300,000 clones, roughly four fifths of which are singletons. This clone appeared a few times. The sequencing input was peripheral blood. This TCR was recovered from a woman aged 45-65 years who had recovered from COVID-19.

The CDR3 region has the DNA TGTGCCAGCACCAGGGAATTCCAAGAGACCCAGTACTTC. This codes for CASTREFQETQYF. This sequence joins TRBV2 and TRBJ2-5; D perhaps matches TRBD1 (5 bases). The germline gives CDR1 SNHLY, CDR2 FYNNEI. The CDR3 runs to 13 residues. V lost 7 bases and J 1 base, leaving 10 bases between the germline ends.